Here is one T cell receptor beta chain with its context. The antigen remains unidentified. Germline assignment: CDR1 SGHAT and CDR2 FQNNGV. The V end was cut by 0 bases, the J end by 1 base, with 19 bases between. This CDR3 region has 19 residues. This sample was taken from a study of chemoradiotherapy in HPV16-positive cancers. Study outcomes and limitations: In HPV16-positive patients, HPV-responsive T-cell expansion tracked better recurrence-free survival. Functional assays defining HPV-specific T cells used only two HPV16-positive patients. During treatment, candidate HPV-specific clones and E7-related motifs expanded in tumor.

Repertoires were sampled repeatedly during chemoradiotherapy. The protocol was immunoSEQ multiplex PCR, while the TCRdb copy is restricted to in-frame clones and leaves out a portion. The sample includes 53,000 or so clones, 90% of them seen just once. The chain joins TRBV11-2 to TRBJ2-1, with D perhaps matching TRBD1 (6 bases). The sequences come from blood, collected from a patient who underwent chemoradiotherapy. The TCR comes from a human donor with HPV-associated anogenital cancer. The CDR3 spells CASSLESRDLGASYNEQFF. The CDR3 region has the DNA TGTGCCAGCAGCTTAGAGTCCCGGGACCTGGGGGCGTCCTACAATGAGCAGTTCTTC.